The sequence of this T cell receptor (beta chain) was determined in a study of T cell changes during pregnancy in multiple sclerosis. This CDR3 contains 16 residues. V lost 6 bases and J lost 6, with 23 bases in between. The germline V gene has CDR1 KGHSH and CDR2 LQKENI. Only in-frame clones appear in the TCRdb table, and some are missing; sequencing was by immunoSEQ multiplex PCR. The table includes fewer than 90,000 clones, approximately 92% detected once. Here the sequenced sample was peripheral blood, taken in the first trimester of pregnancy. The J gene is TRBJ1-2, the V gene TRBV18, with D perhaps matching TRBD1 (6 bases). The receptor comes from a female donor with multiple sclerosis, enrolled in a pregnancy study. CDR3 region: CASSRTGTPSLDGYTF. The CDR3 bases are TGTGCCAGCTCCCGCACCGGGACACCTTCCCTGGATGGCTACACCTTC.